What follows are 21 T cell receptor beta chains derived from one specimen sequenced in a study of cytomegalovirus exposure and HLA in healthy donors. Amplification used 60 Vbeta primers and 13 Jbeta primers. Profiling relied on immunoSEQ multiplex PCR, and the TCRdb table lists in-frame clones only, not all of them. The sample lists 130,000 or so clones, less than 75% occurring once. Input material: PBMCs. The receptors shown here come from a woman in her thirties or forties in good health and CMV-seropositive.

The rearrangement links TRBV4-3 to TRBJ2-1; 7 nucleotides align to TRBD2. Germline values: CDR1 LGHNA, CDR2 YSLEER. This CDR3 has 12 residues. J was trimmed by 10 bases and V by 4 bases; bases with no gene match: 4. The CDR3 loop is CASSLLGGEQFF. CDR3 in DNA: TGCGCCAGCAGCCTCTTGGGGGGGGAGCAGTTCTTC.

The rearrangement joins TRBV19 to TRBJ1-5, with D maybe TRBD1 (6 bases). Trimming took 6 bases from V and 5 from J, leaving 23 bases between them. Germline CDR1 and CDR2: LNHDA and SQIVND (reference sequence). This CDR3 contains 17 residues. CDR3 coding DNA: TGTGCCAGTAGAACAGCCCTGATGGGTGGGGGCGATCAGCCCCAGCATTTT. This encodes CASRTALMGGGDQPQHF.

This clone was seen a handful of times. The genes are TRBV5-4 and TRBJ1-2; D uncertain. Germline V gives CDR1 SGHNT, CDR2 YYREEE (reference sequence). The V and J ends lost 3 bases and 8 bases respectively, with 20 bases between them. This CDR3 spans 15 amino acids. CDR3 residues: CASSSYLPGGSGYTF. Written as DNA, the CDR3 is TGTGCCAGCAGCTCCTATCTCCCAGGTGGAAGCGGCTACACCTTC.

The chain combines TRBV7-8 with TRBJ2-7; 8 bases are shared with TRBD1. V trimming: 5 bases; J trimming: 6 bases; junction bases outside the gene matches: 6. CDR3 size: 13 residues. The germline gives CDR1 SGHVS, CDR2 FQNEAQ. The CDR3 reads CASSPARGLEQYF. Here the CDR3 DNA reads TGTGCCAGCAGCCCCGCCAGGGGGCTCGAGCAGTACTTC.

In this sample, this clone turned up once. This chain uses TRBV30 with TRBJ2-6, with 10 nucleotides matching TRBD2. CDR3 length equals 16 residues. The trim removed 8 bases at V and 3 bases at J, leaving 10 bases unmatched. Germline V lookup: CDR1 GTSNPN, CDR2 SVGIG (reference sequence). CDR3 DNA: TGTGCCCGAACTAGCGGGATGCAATTTGGGGCCAACGTCCTGACTTTC. Residues: CARTSGMQFGANVLTF.

The J gene is TRBJ2-7, the V gene TRBV4-2; the match to TRBD2 covers 11 bases. The CDR3 runs 17 residues. V trimming: 1 base; J trimming: 3 bases; junction bases outside the gene matches: 8. Germline CDR1 LGHNA, CDR2 YNFKEQ. The CDR3 DNA reads TGTGCCAGCAGCCAAGCGGGGATAGCGGGGGGGGACTACGAGCAGTACTTC. Protein product: CASSQAGIAGGDYEQYF.

The DNA for the CDR3 is TGTGCCAGCAGCCAAGGAGGGAGGGCGAATGGCTACACCTTC. Translated: CASSQGGRANGYTF. The chain carries TRBV4-2 and TRBJ1-2; unclear D gene. The CDR3 is 14 amino acids. Germline values: CDR1 LGHNA, CDR2 YNFKEQ. V gave up 1 base and J gave up 6 bases, with 12 bases separating them.

The rearrangement joins TRBV13 to TRBJ2-7, with 11 bases lining up with TRBD2. The CDR3 has 15 residues. CDR1 and CDR2 from the germline V gene are PRHDT and FYEKMQ (reference sequence). Germline trimming cut 6 bases from V and 4 bases from J; bases unmatched to any gene: 8. CDR3 sequence reads: CASSSSGTSGYEQYF. As DNA, the CDR3 is TGTGCCAGCAGTAGTTCCGGGACTAGCGGATACGAGCAGTACTTC.

V and J are TRBV19 and TRBJ1-2; the D is unclear. Germline loops: CDR1 LNHDA, CDR2 SQIVND (reference sequence). V was shortened by 1 base and J by 7 bases, with 7 bases between the two germline ends. The CDR3 extends over 12 amino acids. CDR3 coding DNA: TGTGCCAGTAGTATAGTAGATGCTGGCTACACCTTC. Protein: CASSIVDAGYTF.

The chain is built from TRBV4-2 and TRBJ2-7, with 13 positions matching TRBD2. CDR1 is LGHNA and CDR2 is YNFKEQ in the germline V gene. The CDR3 is 16 residues long. V gave up 0 bases and J gave up 1 base; unmatched junction bases: 0. The DNA for the CDR3 is TGTGCCAGCAGCCAAGAACTAGCGGGAGGGTCCTACGAGCAGTACTTC. It encodes CASSQELAGGSYEQYF.

The chain is built from TRBV5-4 and TRBJ1-4; D is perhaps TRBD1 (6 bases). Germline V gene sequence: CDR1 SGHNT, CDR2 YYREEE (reference sequence). The V end was cut by 2 bases, the J end by 7 bases, with 12 bases between. This CDR3 is built from 14 residues. The CDR3 nucleotides read TGTGCCAGCAGCTTACAGGGTGGGCGTGAAAAACTGTTTTTT. It codes for CASSLQGGREKLFF.

The chain uses TRBV6-5 and TRBJ1-2; D gene ambiguous. Trimming removed 2 bases from V and 0 bases from J, with 10 bases in between. CDR1 and CDR2 from the germline V gene are MNHEY and SVGAGI. The CDR3 is 15 amino acids. The CDR3 sequence is CASSYAETSNYGYTF. The CDR3 DNA reads TGTGCCAGCAGTTACGCGGAGACCTCTAACTATGGCTACACCTTC.

Notes on this clone: Germline is not matched at one junction end, which may reflect a read error. The chain combines TRBV5-1 with TRBJ2-7, with D maybe TRBD1 (6 bases). The germline CDR1 and CDR2 sequences are SGHRS and YFSETQ. The CDR3 runs 16 residues. The CDR3 region has the DNA TGCGCCAGCAGCTTGGCATCGGGACAACTCTCCCACGAGCAGTACTTC. Protein sequence: CASSLASGQLSHEQYF. The full variable domain, completed using reference TRBV5-1 and TRBJ2-7, is KAGVTQTPRYLIKTRGQQVTLSCSPISGHRSVSWYQQTPGQGLQFLFEYFSETQRNKGNFPGRFSGRQFSNSRSEMNVSTLELGDSALYLCASSLASGQLSHEQYFGPGTRLTVT.

CDR3 loop: CASWGDLGKGNEQYF. The DNA of the CDR3 is TGTGCCAGCTGGGGGGACTTGGGAAAGGGAAACGAGCAGTACTTC. The chain couples TRBV28 to TRBJ2-7; D is possibly TRBD2 (6 bases). Germline values: CDR1 MDHEN, CDR2 SYDVKM. There are 15 residues in the CDR3. V lost 8 bases, J lost 5 bases, and 22 bases lay in between.

The gene calls are TRBV6-5 and TRBJ1-3; D remains unclear. The CDR3 has 13 amino acids. V lost 6 bases and J lost 4, with 10 bases in between. CDR1 is MNHEY, CDR2 SVGAGI, per germline. The CDR3 loop is CASSRAGGNTIYF. CDR3 DNA sequence: TGTGCCAGCAGCAGAGCCGGGGGAAACACCATATATTTT.

J is TRBJ2-3 and V is TRBV14; D uncertain. Germline V gene lookup returns CDR1 SGHDN and CDR2 FVKESK. Trimming removed 1 base from V and 6 bases from J, with 2 bases in between. The CDR3 is made up of 11 amino acids. As DNA, the CDR3 is TGTGCCAGCAGCCAAGCGGATACGCAGTATTTT. Protein sequence: CASSQADTQYF.

In DNA, the CDR3 is TGTGCCTGGAGTCCCTCAGGGGCTAACTATGGCTACACCTTC. Its protein is CAWSPSGANYGYTF. The V and J genes are TRBV30 and TRBJ1-2; possibly TRBD1 for D (6 bases). This CDR3 comprises 14 residues. With 2 bases removed from V and 0 bases from J, the gap between germline ends came to 10 bases. Germline CDR1 reads GTSNPN; CDR2 reads SVGIG (reference sequence).

This clone was found a few times. This chain joins TRBV10-3 and TRBJ1-5, with a weak D call TRBD1 (5 bases). Trimming left V 0 bases short and J 6 bases short, with 15 bases between. The germline gives CDR1 ENHRY, CDR2 SYGVKD. The CDR3 sequence is 16 residues long. The CDR3 loop reads CAISESWGERGQPQHF. The DNA of the CDR3 is TGTGCCATCAGTGAGTCGTGGGGGGAAAGGGGTCAGCCCCAGCATTTT.

The chain couples TRBV28 to TRBJ1-5; D call uncertain. Germline CDR1 MDHEN, CDR2 SYDVKM. V was pared by 5 bases and J by 6 bases, with 11 bases between. This CDR3 region has 13 residues. The CDR3: CASSPNPSQPQHF. DNA of the CDR3: TGTGCCAGCAGTCCCAATCCCAGTCAGCCCCAGCATTTT.

This clone was detected a few times. The chain combines TRBV6-5 with TRBJ1-1; D unresolved. The CDR3 sequence is 13 residues long. With 10 bases removed from V and 0 bases from J, the gap between germline ends came to 12 bases. Germline V lookup: CDR1 MNHEY, CDR2 SVGAGI. CDR3 sequence: CATYRFMNTEAFF. The DNA of the CDR3 is TGTGCCACATACAGATTCATGAACACTGAAGCTTTCTTT.

This rearrangement joins TRBV19 to TRBJ2-5; 8 bases match TRBD2. Germline V gene sequence: CDR1 LNHDA, CDR2 SQIVND (reference sequence). The V and J ends lost 3 bases and 1 base, in that order; junction bases with no gene match: 7. The CDR3 runs to 16 residues. CDR3 DNA sequence: TGTGCCAGTAGTATTTTGGCGGGGGGCCCCCAAGAGACCCAGTACTTC. The encoded protein is CASSILAGGPQETQYF.